These 6 T cell receptor beta chains were all obtained from the same sample, sequenced in a study of identical twins. TCRdb analysed the 5' RACE reads with MiXCR anew, one entry per CDR3 protein. The sample includes a few hundred thousand distinct CDR3 sequences, 6% to 7% of them seen just once. In addition, the sample was reused for a study of T cells expressing NK-cell markers.

Sequencing input: CD8+ T cells sorted from blood. The source of these receptors is a woman aged 18-29 years in good health.

The chain uses TRBV29-1 and TRBJ1-4; D not certain. Trimming pared 1 base from V and 8 bases from J, leaving 8 bases between. The CDR3 extends over 12 amino acids. The germline CDR1 and CDR2 sequences are SQVTM and ANQGSEA. CDR3 nucleotide sequence: TGCAGCGTTGAAGGTCCCGAAGAAAAACTGTTTTTT. This gives the protein CSVEGPEEKLFF.

The gene calls are TRBV5-1 and TRBJ2-7; TRBD2 matches 10 bases. Germline assignment: CDR1 SGHRS and CDR2 YFSETQ. This CDR3 is built from 17 residues. The J segment lost 6 bases and the V segment lost 4 bases, leaving 16 bases of the junction unmatched. The CDR3 region has the DNA TGCGCCAGCAGCCCAACCGGGACTAGCGTCCAGCGGATCGAGCAGTACTTC. Residues: CASSPTGTSVQRIEQYF.

This clonotype was observed at least ten times. V usage is TRBV6-2 or TRBV6-3 and J usage is TRBJ1-5; D is perhaps TRBD1 (6 bases). The CDR3 has 14 amino acids. Trimming took 9 bases from V and 4 from J, leaving 16 bases between them. The germline CDR1 and CDR2 sequences are MNHEY and SVGEGT. For the CDR3, the DNA is TGTGCCAGTAGCCGTAGGACAGATAATCAGCCCCAGCATTTT. Translated: CASSRRTDNQPQHF.

This clonotype occurred a few times. This chain links TRBV11-2 with TRBJ2-1; TRBD2 matches 12 bases. The CDR3 has 16 residues. Germline CDR1 is SGHAT and CDR2 is FQNNGV. The V segment lost 5 bases and the J segment 6 bases; nucleotides outside the gene matches: 8. CDR3 sequence reads: CASSLLLAGGFNEQFF. CDR3 sequence (DNA): TGTGCCAGCAGCCTGCTACTAGCGGGGGGATTCAATGAGCAGTTCTTC.

This clonotype was seen a few times. V gene TRBV9 combines with J gene TRBJ1-4, with 9 bases that match TRBD1. CDR1 SGDLS and CDR2 YYNGEE come from the germline V gene. Trimming removed 5 bases from V and 8 bases from J; junction bases left unmatched: 25. CDR3 length: 20 amino acids. The CDR3 DNA follows: TGTGCCAGCAGTCTAGGGGGTATTGAGGGACAGGGTTGGAGCGACGAAAAACTGTTTTTT. Translated, it gives CASSLGGIEGQGWSDEKLFF.

In its sample, this clonotype was seen many times. The V and J genes are TRBV12-3 or TRBV12-4 and TRBJ2-7; 14 nucleotides line up with TRBD2. The CDR3 is made up of 16 amino acids. Unmatched junction bases numbered 14, after V lost 6 bases and J lost 10 bases. The CDR3 DNA is TGTGCCAGCAGCGGACTAGCGGGGGGCCCTCGACCCGGCCAGTACTTC. Its protein product is CASSGLAGGPRPGQYF.